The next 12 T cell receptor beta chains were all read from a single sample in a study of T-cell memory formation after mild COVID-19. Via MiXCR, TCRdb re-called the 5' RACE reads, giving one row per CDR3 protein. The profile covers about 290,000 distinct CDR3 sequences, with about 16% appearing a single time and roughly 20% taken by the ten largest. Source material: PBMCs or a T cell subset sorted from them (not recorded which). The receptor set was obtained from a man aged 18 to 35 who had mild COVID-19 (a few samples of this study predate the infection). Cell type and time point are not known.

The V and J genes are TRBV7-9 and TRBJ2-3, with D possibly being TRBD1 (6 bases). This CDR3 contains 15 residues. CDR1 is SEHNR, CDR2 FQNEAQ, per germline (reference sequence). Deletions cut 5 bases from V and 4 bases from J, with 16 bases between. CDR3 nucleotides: TGTGCCAGCAGCCAACACAACAGGGCCGCAGATACGCAGTATTTT. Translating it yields CASSQHNRAADTQYF. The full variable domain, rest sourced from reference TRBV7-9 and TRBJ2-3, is DTGVSQNPRHKITKRGQNVTFRCDPISEHNRLYWYRQTLGQGPEFLTYFQNEAQLEKSRLLSDRFSAERPKGSFSTLEIQRTEQGDSAMYLCASSQHNRAADTQYFGPGTRLTVL.

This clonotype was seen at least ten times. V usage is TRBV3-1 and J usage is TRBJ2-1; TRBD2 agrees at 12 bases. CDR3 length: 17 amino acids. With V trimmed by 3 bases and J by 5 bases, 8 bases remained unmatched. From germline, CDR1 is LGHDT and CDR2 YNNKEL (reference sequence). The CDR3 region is CASSHGLAGSADNEQFF. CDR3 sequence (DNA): TGTGCCAGCAGCCACGGACTAGCGGGGAGCGCGGACAATGAGCAGTTCTTC.

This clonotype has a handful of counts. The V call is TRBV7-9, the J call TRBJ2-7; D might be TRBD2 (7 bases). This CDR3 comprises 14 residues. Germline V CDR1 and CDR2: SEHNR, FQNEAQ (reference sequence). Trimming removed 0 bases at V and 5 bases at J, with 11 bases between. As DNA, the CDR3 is TGTGCCAGCAGCTTAGCGGGGGGGCGTAACGAGCAGTACGTC. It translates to CASSLAGGRNEQYV.

CDR3 loop: CASSQGYSGTEAFF. The CDR3 DNA reads TGCGCCAGCAGCCAAGGGTATTCGGGAACTGAAGCTTTCTTT. V usage is TRBV4-3 and J usage is TRBJ1-1, with D hard to call. This CDR3 has 14 amino acids. Germline lookup yields CDR1 LGHNA and CDR2 YSLEER. V was pared by 1 base and J by 5 bases, with 11 bases between.

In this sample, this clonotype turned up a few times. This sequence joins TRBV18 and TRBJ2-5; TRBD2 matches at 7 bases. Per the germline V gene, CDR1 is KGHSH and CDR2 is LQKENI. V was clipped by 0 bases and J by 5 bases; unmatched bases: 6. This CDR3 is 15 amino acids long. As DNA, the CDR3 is TGTGCCAGCTCACCACCTGGATCCGGGAGGGAGACCCAGTACTTC. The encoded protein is CASSPPGSGRETQYF.

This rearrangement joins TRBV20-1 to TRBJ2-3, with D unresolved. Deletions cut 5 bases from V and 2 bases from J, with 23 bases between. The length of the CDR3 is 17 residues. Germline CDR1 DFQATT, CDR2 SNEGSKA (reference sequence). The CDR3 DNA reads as TGCAGTGCTCCCTCCACCAGCGCCAAAGGGTACACAGATACGCAGTATTTT. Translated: CSAPSTSAKGYTDTQYF.

The CDR3 region has the DNA TGTGCCAGCAGTTGGGGGCGTTCTAACTATGGCTACACCTTC. Translating it yields CASSWGRSNYGYTF. The rearrangement uses TRBV12-3 or TRBV12-4 and TRBJ1-2; TRBD1 might be the D (6 bases). This CDR3 has 14 amino acids. V was cut by 4 bases and J by 0 bases, with 9 bases left in between.

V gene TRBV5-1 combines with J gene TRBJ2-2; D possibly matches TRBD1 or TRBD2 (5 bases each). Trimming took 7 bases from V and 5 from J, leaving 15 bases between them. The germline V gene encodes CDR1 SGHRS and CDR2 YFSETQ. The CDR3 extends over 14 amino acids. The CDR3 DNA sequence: TGCGCCAGCGGTGAGGGGATGGGGACCGGGGAGCTGTTTTTT. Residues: CASGEGMGTGELFF.

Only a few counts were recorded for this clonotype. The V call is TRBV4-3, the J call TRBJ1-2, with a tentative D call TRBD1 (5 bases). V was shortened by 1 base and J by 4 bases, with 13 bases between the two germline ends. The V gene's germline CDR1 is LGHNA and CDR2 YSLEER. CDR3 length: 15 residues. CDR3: CASSQGRPGGYGYTF. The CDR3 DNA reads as TGCGCCAGCAGCCAAGGGAGGCCGGGGGGCTATGGCTACACCTTC.

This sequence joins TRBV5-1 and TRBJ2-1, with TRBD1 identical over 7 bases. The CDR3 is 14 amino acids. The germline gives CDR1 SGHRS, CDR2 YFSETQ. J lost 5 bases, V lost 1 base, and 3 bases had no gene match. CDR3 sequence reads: CASSLPGQHNEQFF. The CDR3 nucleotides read TGCGCCAGCAGCTTGCCGGGACAGCACAATGAGCAGTTCTTC.

CDR3 sequence reads: CASSHPRGAGTDTQYF. For the CDR3, the DNA is TGTGCCAGCAGCCATCCAAGGGGGGCGGGCACAGATACGCAGTATTTT. The rearrangement joins TRBV7-2 to TRBJ2-3, with D perhaps assigned TRBD1 or TRBD2 (6 bases each). The CDR3 is 16 residues long. V gave up 5 bases and J gave up 1 base, with 16 bases separating them. Germline loops: CDR1 SGHTA, CDR2 FQGNSA.

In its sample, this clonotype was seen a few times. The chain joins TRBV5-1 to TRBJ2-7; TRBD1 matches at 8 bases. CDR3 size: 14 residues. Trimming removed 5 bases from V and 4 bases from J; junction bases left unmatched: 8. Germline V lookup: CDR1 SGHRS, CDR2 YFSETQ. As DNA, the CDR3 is TGCGCCAGCAGTAAGGACAGGGAGTGGTACGAGCAGTACTTC. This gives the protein CASSKDREWYEQYF.